The 10 T cell receptor beta chains presented below share a single source sample, sequenced in a study of blood T cell repertoires in COVID-19 (dated by TCRdb to between 2020 and 2021). The library was generated by the immunoSEQ multiplex PCR assay. In TCRdb, the immuneACCESS table is reduced to in-frame sequences with V and J assigned. These tables do not hold every clone; where another copy was compared, an unresolved V gene accounts for under half, and the others remain unexplained. For this sample there are more than 300,000 clones; about 84% appear just once. The ten most abundant clones make up 1.5% to 2% of the sample. Sequencing used peripheral blood. The origin of the receptors is a woman aged 45-60 years with acute or convalescent COVID-19.

This chain uses TRBV7-2 with TRBJ2-3; possibly TRBD2 for D (6 bases). Germline-derived CDR1 and CDR2 are SGHTA and FQGNSA. The CDR3 is 15 residues long. Trimming took off 5 bases at V and 0 bases at J, with 12 bases between the two ends. The CDR3 reads CASSPMGLSTDTQYF. The CDR3 coding sequence is TGTGCCAGCAGCCCTATGGGACTGAGCACAGATACGCAGTATTTT.

This clone was seen a few times. J is TRBJ2-5 and V is TRBV18, with 12 positions matching TRBD2. Germline lookup yields CDR1 KGHSH and CDR2 LQKENI. With 3 bases clipped from V and 6 bases from J, the junction kept 8 bases outside the gene matches. This CDR3 is built from 16 residues. The DNA of the CDR3 is TGTGCCAGCTCACCTGGACTAGCGGGGAGTACACAGACCCAGTACTTC. Translated: CASSPGLAGSTQTQYF.

This clone was picked up a small number of times. This chain connects TRBV2 to TRBJ2-3; D might be TRBD1 (6 bases). Germline-derived CDR1 and CDR2 are SNHLY and FYNNEI. V lost 6 bases and J lost 2, with 18 bases in between. This CDR3 has 16 residues. In DNA, the CDR3 is TGTGCCAGCAGACAACAGGGACACCGGAACACAGATACGCAGTATTTT. The encoded protein is CASRQQGHRNTDTQYF.

The J gene is TRBJ2-2, the V gene TRBV7-8, with TRBD1 matching over 12 bases. The CDR3 sequence is 22 residues long. CDR1 and CDR2 (germline): SGHVS, FQNEAQ. With V trimmed by 5 bases and J by 1 base, 20 bases remained unmatched. The chain's CDR3 is CASSAQPGQGAQGGGNTGELFF. The DNA for the CDR3 is TGTGCCAGCAGCGCACAACCGGGACAGGGGGCGCAAGGCGGGGGGAACACCGGGGAGCTGTTTTTT.

This chain joins TRBV3-1 (or the pseudogene TRBV3-2) and TRBJ2-7; a possible D gene is TRBD2 (7 bases). This CDR3 is built from 13 residues. Germline V CDR1 and CDR2: LGHDT, YNNKEL (reference sequence). The V end lost 4 bases, the J end lost 7 bases, and 14 bases lay between the germline ends. The CDR3 loop is CASSRRGAWEQYF. The CDR3 DNA sequence: TGTGCCAGCAGCCGACGGGGGGCTTGGGAGCAGTACTTC.

The table lists this clone with a few counts. The chain has TRBV7-3 and TRBJ2-5; 10 bases map to TRBD1. Germline loops: CDR1 SGHTA, CDR2 FQGTGA. The CDR3 loop spans 20 amino acids. With 2 bases clipped from V and 2 bases from J, the junction kept 17 bases outside the gene matches. Here the CDR3 reads CASSLGPPTGGWPTQETQYF. The CDR3 DNA reads as TGTGCCAGCAGCTTAGGGCCTCCGACAGGGGGCTGGCCCACTCAAGAGACCCAGTACTTC.

This chain connects TRBV28 to TRBJ1-1; perhaps TRBD1 as D (6 bases). Trimming left V 2 bases short and J 3 bases short, with 7 bases between. In germline, CDR1 is MDHEN, CDR2 SYDVKM. The CDR3 is 13 residues long. The CDR3 spells CASSLPGDTEAFF. The CDR3 DNA reads as TGTGCCAGCAGTTTACCAGGGGACACTGAAGCTTTCTTT.

The chain employs TRBV21-1 and TRBJ2-7; the table calls TRBD2, which could not be checked here. TRBV21-1 is a known pseudogene. The CDR3 spans 17 residues. In DNA form, the CDR3 reads TGTGCCAGCAGCAAAGCCCCGGGTAGCGGGGAGAACTACGAGCAGTACTTC. This gives the protein CASSKAPGSGENYEQYF.

V is TRBV6-5 and J is TRBJ1-1; TRBD1 agrees at 10 bases. This CDR3 is built from 12 residues. CDR1 is MNHEY and CDR2 is SVGAGI in the germline V gene. Unmatched junction bases numbered 8, after V lost 8 bases and J lost 11 bases. The CDR3 DNA follows: TGTGCCAGCTGCATATCGGGACAGGGGGCTTTCTTT. Translation: CASCISGQGAFF.

The chain uses TRBV15 and TRBJ2-3; D is perhaps TRBD2 (6 bases). Germline V gives CDR1 LNHNV, CDR2 YYDKDF (reference sequence). The length of the CDR3 is 16 residues. Trimming removed 6 bases at V and 0 bases at J, with 16 bases between. CDR3 DNA sequence: TGTGCCACCAGGAAGGGACTGGCCGGGAGCACAGATACGCAGTATTTT. As protein: CATRKGLAGSTDTQYF. The variable domain in full, completed from reference TRBV15 and TRBJ2-3, reads DAMVIQNPRYQVTQFGKPVTLSCSQTLNHNVMYWYQQKSSQAPKLLFHYYDKDFNNEADTPDNFQSRRPNTSFCFLDIRSPGLGDTAMYLCATRKGLAGSTDTQYFGPGTRLTVL.